The 21 T cell receptor beta chains reported below all come from one sample, sequenced in a study of blood T cell repertoires in COVID-19 (TCRdb year 2020). The library was produced with the immunoSEQ multiplex PCR assay. TCRdb stores this immuneACCESS table with in-frame sequences only. Part of the clones is absent; in the studies checked, under half of the shortfall reflects unresolved V genes, and no reason is known for the rest. Within this sample are 200,000 to 250,000 clones, with 70% to 90% of them counted one time only. The leading ten clones occupy about 0.95% of the sample. Material: PBMCs or T cells enriched from blood (not recorded which). Every receptor here comes from a man in his fifties who had been exposed to COVID-19.

The chain recombines TRBV7-9 with TRBJ2-3; D possibly corresponds to TRBD2 (5 bases). V was trimmed by 5 bases and J by 2 bases, leaving 17 bases between them. The CDR3 runs 16 residues. Per the germline V gene, CDR1 is SEHNR and CDR2 is FQNEAQ (reference sequence). The CDR3 region has the DNA TGTGCCAGCAGCCTACAAGGCGGACTGATCACAGATACGCAGTATTTT. Its translation is CASSLQGGLITDTQYF.

The chain joins TRBV18 to TRBJ1-2; D gene uncertain. The CDR3 sequence is 16 residues long. V was clipped by 4 bases and J by 1 base, with 16 bases between them. Looked up from germline, CDR1 is KGHSH and CDR2 is LQKENI. For the CDR3, the DNA is TGTGCCAGCTCACGAAATGGTCCGGGAGGTAACTATGGCTACACCTTC. The encoded protein is CASSRNGPGGNYGYTF.

The chain couples TRBV28 to TRBJ2-2; TRBD1 might be the D (5 bases). Trimming pared 5 bases from V and 0 bases from J, leaving 10 bases between. Per germline, CDR1 MDHEN and CDR2 SYDVKM. This CDR3 is built from 15 residues. The CDR3 nucleotides are TGTGCCAGCAGTCCCGGACACACGAACACCGGGGAGCTGTTTTTT. It yields the protein CASSPGHTNTGELFF.

V usage is TRBV4-1 and J usage is TRBJ2-1; TRBD2 is a possible D gene (6 bases). V lost 2 bases and J 7 bases, leaving 9 bases between the germline ends. Germline CDR1 reads MGHRA; CDR2 reads YSYEKL. The CDR3 runs 13 residues. This CDR3 is CASSQRRENEQFF. The DNA of the CDR3 is TGCGCCAGCAGCCAACGGAGGGAAAATGAGCAGTTCTTC.

This chain joins TRBV7-8 and TRBJ1-1, with 8 bases aligning to TRBD1. The CDR3 runs 16 residues. V dropped 0 bases and J dropped 5; count of bases not matched to a gene: 8. From germline, CDR1 is SGHVS and CDR2 FQNEAQ. This CDR3 is CASSLAEDRVRTEAFF. The DNA of the CDR3 is TGTGCCAGCAGCTTAGCGGAGGACAGGGTCAGGACTGAAGCTTTCTTT.

The V call is TRBV7-3, the J call TRBJ1-1; D might be TRBD1 (6 bases). CDR3 length: 16 amino acids. Germline loops: CDR1 SGHTA, CDR2 FQGTGA. V was trimmed by 3 bases and J by 2 bases, leaving 16 bases between them. Here the CDR3 DNA reads TGTGCCAGCAGCTTTAGGACAGTCAGAAATAACACTGAAGCTTTCTTT. Its protein is CASSFRTVRNNTEAFF.

The chain joins TRBV7-2 to TRBJ2-5, with D possibly being TRBD2 (5 bases). CDR3 length equals 14 residues. The germline gives CDR1 SGHTA, CDR2 FQGNSA. The V end lost 1 base, the J end lost 5 bases, and 11 bases lay between the germline ends. As DNA, the CDR3 is TGTGCCAGCAGCTTAGGGGTTAGCGTCGAGACCCAGTACTTC. Amino acid sequence: CASSLGVSVETQYF.

This sequence joins TRBV11-3 and TRBJ1-4; TRBD1 matches 7 bases. This CDR3 spans 14 amino acids. Germline trimming cut 5 bases from V and 10 bases from J; bases unmatched to any gene: 10. Germline assignment: CDR1 SGHNT and CDR2 YENEEA. CDR3 protein: CASSTGVDGGKLFF. The CDR3 bases are TGTGCCAGCAGCACAGGGGTGGACGGCGGAAAACTGTTTTTT.

V gene TRBV25-1 combines with J gene TRBJ1-2; tentative D call: TRBD1 (5 bases). V was pared by 5 bases and J by 4 bases, with 20 bases between. The germline V gene has CDR1 MGHDK and CDR2 SYGVNS. CDR3 size: 16 residues. CDR3 sequence (DNA): TGTGCCAGCAGTAGCACAGGCTTACCGTATGGCTATGGCTACACCTTC. Translation: CASSSTGLPYGYGYTF.

The CDR3 reads CASSLGSLYGYTF. In DNA form, the CDR3 reads TGTGCCAGCAGTTTAGGCAGTCTCTATGGCTACACCTTC. This chain connects TRBV27 to TRBJ1-2; D is ambiguous. V lost 2 bases, J lost 4 bases, and 8 bases lay in between. Germline V gene data show CDR1 as MNHEY and CDR2 as SMNVEV (reference sequence). This CDR3 is built from 13 residues.

V is TRBV5-1 and J is TRBJ2-7; 10 bases line up with TRBD1. With 4 bases clipped from V and 10 bases from J, the junction kept 11 bases outside the gene matches. The length of the CDR3 is 14 residues. CDR1 and CDR2 (germline): SGHRS, YFSETQ. In DNA, the CDR3 is TGCGCCAGCAGCGGCAGGGACAGGGGAGAACCCCAGTACTTC. It translates to CASSGRDRGEPQYF.

The V gene is TRBV2, the J gene TRBJ1-5; 10 bases are shared with TRBD1. The CDR3 length is 15 residues. The trim removed 4 bases at V and 4 bases at J, leaving 4 bases unmatched. Per germline, CDR1 SNHLY and CDR2 FYNNEI. As DNA, the CDR3 is TGTGCCAGCAGTGCGGACAGGGGGTTTAATCAGCCCCAGCATTTT. Protein sequence: CASSADRGFNQPQHF.

This chain connects TRBV18 to TRBJ2-3, with 9 bases that match TRBD2. CDR1 and CDR2 (germline): KGHSH, LQKENI. The CDR3 sequence is 18 residues long. The J segment lost 0 bases and the V segment lost 3 bases, leaving 10 bases of the junction unmatched. CDR3 region: CASSPERGVPYSTDTQYF. In DNA form, the CDR3 reads TGTGCCAGCTCACCGGAGCGGGGGGTTCCTTATAGCACAGATACGCAGTATTTT.

The rearrangement joins TRBV6-5 to TRBJ1-5; the match to TRBD1 covers 8 bases. The CDR3 spans 14 residues. The J segment lost 4 bases and the V segment lost 6 bases, leaving 5 bases of the junction unmatched. Per the germline V gene, CDR1 is MNHEY and CDR2 is SVGAGI. The CDR3 sequence: CASSPDRVNQPQHF. CDR3 coding DNA: TGTGCCAGCAGCCCGGACAGGGTAAATCAGCCCCAGCATTTT.

The chain combines TRBV7-3 with TRBJ1-4; D perhaps matches TRBD1 (5 bases). This CDR3 is built from 15 residues. V lost 5 bases and J 13 bases, leaving 23 bases between the germline ends. From germline, CDR1 is SGHTA and CDR2 FQGTGA. The CDR3 sequence is CASSPRRDPNESLFF. The DNA for the CDR3 is TGTGCCAGCAGCCCAAGGCGGGACCCGAACGAATCACTGTTTTTT.

The V gene is TRBV5-1, the J gene TRBJ1-4, with 7 bases aligning to TRBD1. The V gene's germline CDR1 is SGHRS and CDR2 YFSETQ. The length of the CDR3 is 15 residues. J gave up 8 bases and V 1 base, and 8 bases lay outside the gene matches. CDR3: CASSLLGGAEEKLFF. As DNA, the CDR3 is TGCGCCAGCAGCTTGTTAGGGGGCGCGGAAGAAAAACTGTTTTTT. Variable domain in full (rest from reference TRBV5-1 and TRBJ1-4): KAGVTQTPRYLIKTRGQQVTLSCSPISGHRSVSWYQQTPGQGLQFLFEYFSETQRNKGNFPGRFSGRQFSNSRSEMNVSTLELGDSALYLCASSLLGGAEEKLFFGSGTQLSVL.

The chain has TRBV4-1 and TRBJ2-1; 7 positions agree with TRBD2. In germline, CDR1 is MGHRA, CDR2 YSYEKL. Trimming removed 1 base from V and 4 bases from J; junction bases left unmatched: 10. CDR3 size: 17 residues. The CDR3 region has the DNA TGCGCCAGCAGCCAAGGCATAGCGGGTTTGACTTACAATGAGCAGTTCTTC. This encodes CASSQGIAGLTYNEQFF.

V usage is TRBV27 and J usage is TRBJ1-6, with 9 bases aligning to TRBD1. Unmatched junction bases numbered 7, after V lost 4 bases and J lost 9 bases. From germline, CDR1 is MNHEY and CDR2 SMNVEV (reference sequence). The CDR3 runs 15 residues. The CDR3 DNA is TGTGCCAGCAGTTCGTTCGGACAGGGGACTTCACCCCTCCACTTT. Protein product: CASSSFGQGTSPLHF.

The J gene is TRBJ2-7, the V gene TRBV4-1, with D perhaps matching TRBD1 (6 bases). The ends were cut back, 4 bases at V and 4 bases at J, with 14 bases in the middle. Germline CDR1 is MGHRA and CDR2 is YSYEKL. The CDR3 extends over 14 amino acids. The CDR3 DNA reads as TGCGCCAGCAGCCCTCGCAGGGGTCTGTACGAGCAGTACTTC. It translates to CASSPRRGLYEQYF.

The chain joins TRBV7-9 to TRBJ1-1; 8 bases fit TRBD1. This CDR3 contains 13 residues. The germline V gene has CDR1 SEHNR and CDR2 FQNEAQ (reference sequence). V shed 8 bases and J 5 bases; nucleotides not matched to a gene: 7. The CDR3 DNA reads as TGTGCCAGCTCCTGGACAGGGAGAACTGAAGCTTTCTTT. Its protein is CASSWTGRTEAFF. The full variable domain, with the rest looked up from reference TRBV7-9 and TRBJ1-1, is DTGVSQNPRHKITKRGQNVTFRCDPISEHNRLYWYRQTLGQGPEFLTYFQNEAQLEKSRLLSDRFSAERPKGSFSTLEIQRTEQGDSAMYLCASSWTGRTEAFFGQGTRLTVV.

The gene calls are TRBV27 and TRBJ2-1; unclear D gene. The CDR3 totals 15 residues. Germline V lookup: CDR1 MNHEY, CDR2 SMNVEV (reference sequence). Deletions cut 5 bases from V and 0 bases from J, with 11 bases between. Written as DNA, the CDR3 is TGTGCCAGCAGTCCATGGGCCTACTCCTACAATGAGCAGTTCTTC. It translates to CASSPWAYSYNEQFF.